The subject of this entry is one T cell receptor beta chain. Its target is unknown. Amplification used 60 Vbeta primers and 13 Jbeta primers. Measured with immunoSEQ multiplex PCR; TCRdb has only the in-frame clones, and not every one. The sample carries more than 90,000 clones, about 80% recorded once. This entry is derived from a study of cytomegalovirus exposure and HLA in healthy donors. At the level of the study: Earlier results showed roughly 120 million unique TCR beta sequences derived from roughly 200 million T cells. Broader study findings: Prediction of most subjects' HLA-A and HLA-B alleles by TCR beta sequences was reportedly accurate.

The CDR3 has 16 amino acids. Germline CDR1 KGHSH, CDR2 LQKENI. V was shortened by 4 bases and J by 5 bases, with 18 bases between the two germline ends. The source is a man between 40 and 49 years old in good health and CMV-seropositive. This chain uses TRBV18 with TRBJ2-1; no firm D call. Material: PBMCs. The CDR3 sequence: CASSQNVLLANNEQFF. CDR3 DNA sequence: TGTGCCAGCTCACAAAATGTACTACTTGCTAACAATGAGCAGTTCTTC.